These 32 T cell receptor beta chains were sequenced from one sample in a study of T cell repertoires in cytomegalovirus infection. Antigen specificity for these receptors is unknown. In TCRdb, the reads were re-called with MiXCR into one record per CDR3 protein. The sample lists 300,000 or so distinct CDR3 sequences, 20% to 25% occurring once. This material consisted of cultured PBMCs, taken from culture after CMV antigen stimulation. All receptors come from a human donor in good health (CMV status not recorded). Some clones in this sample may be carry-over from other donors' samples.

There are a few counts of this clonotype. The CDR3 DNA follows: TGCAGTGCTGGCGCTTGGGGCTGGGGGGAGACCCAGTACTTC. Amino acid sequence: CSAGAWGWGETQYF. The rearrangement uses TRBV20-1 and TRBJ2-5; D may correspond to TRBD1 or TRBD2 (5 bases each). There are 14 residues in the CDR3. Germline V gene lookup returns CDR1 DFQATT and CDR2 SNEGSKA (reference sequence). Trimming took off 5 bases at V and 5 bases at J, with 18 bases between the two ends.

This chain joins TRBV3-1 and TRBJ2-2; possible D gene TRBD2, 5 bases. Germline V gene data show CDR1 as LGHDT and CDR2 as YNNKEL (reference sequence). The CDR3 sequence is 17 residues long. With 4 bases removed from V and 1 base from J, the gap between germline ends came to 16 bases. The CDR3 nucleotides read TGTGCCAGCAGCCCCGGCGGGTCCTTGGGGAACACCGGGGAGCTGTTTTTT. It translates to CASSPGGSLGNTGELFF.

The sample holds a few counts of this clonotype. The chain is built from TRBV12-3 or TRBV12-4 and TRBJ1-5; no clear D. V lost 2 bases and J 6 bases, leaving 8 bases between the germline ends. This CDR3 comprises 13 residues. DNA for the CDR3: TGTGCCAGCAGTTTAACCTCGAGTCAGCCCCAGCATTTT. This gives the protein CASSLTSSQPQHF.

The rearrangement joins TRBV4-3 to TRBJ2-3; 8 nucleotides align to TRBD2. The CDR3 spans 18 residues. The V segment lost 4 bases and the J segment 2 bases; nucleotides outside the gene matches: 14. Per germline, CDR1 LGHNA and CDR2 YSLEER. Here the CDR3 reads CASSPNLRGSGITDTQYF. The CDR3 bases are TGCGCCAGCAGCCCTAACCTCCGTGGTAGCGGGATCACAGATACGCAGTATTTT.

The chain recombines TRBV7-6 with TRBJ2-1; 7 bases line up with TRBD2. Trimming at V came to 5 bases and at J to 11 bases, leaving 9 bases not matched to a gene. Looked up from germline, CDR1 is SGHVS and CDR2 is FNYEAQ. This CDR3 comprises 13 residues. The CDR3 here is CASSHTSVTQQFF. CDR3 sequence (DNA): TGTGCCAGCAGCCACACTAGCGTAACCCAGCAGTTCTTC.

This clonotype was detected ten times or more. The V and J genes are TRBV7-6 and TRBJ1-2; the D is unclear. Between the trimmed V and J ends, which lost 6 bases and 5 bases, there was a span of 16 bases. This CDR3 region has 14 residues. The germline gives CDR1 SGHVS, CDR2 FNYEAQ. Here the CDR3 reads CASRPAGIKYGYTF. The CDR3 DNA is TGTGCCAGCAGACCTGCCGGGATCAAATATGGCTACACCTTC.

V and J are TRBV6-1 and TRBJ2-1, with 9 bases matching TRBD2. From germline, CDR1 is MNHNS and CDR2 SASEGT. V was clipped by 1 base and J by 3 bases; unmatched bases: 4. This CDR3 contains 16 residues. The CDR3 sequence: CASSEVIAGVYNEQFF. In nucleotides, the CDR3 is TGTGCCAGCAGTGAAGTGATAGCGGGGGTCTACAATGAGCAGTTCTTC.

This clonotype has ten or more counts. The V and J genes are TRBV7-2 and TRBJ2-7; 13 positions match TRBD2. Germline CDR1 reads SGHTA; CDR2 reads FQGNSA. The V gene end was trimmed by 8 bases and the J gene end by 0 bases; junction bases not matched to a gene: 7. The CDR3 runs 16 residues. CDR3 residues: CASQRTSGGSSYEQYF. The CDR3 DNA reads as TGTGCCAGCCAAAGGACTAGCGGGGGCAGCTCCTACGAGCAGTACTTC.

The V gene is TRBV20-1, the J gene TRBJ2-1; D tentatively reads TRBD1 or TRBD2 (5 bases each). Trimming removed 6 bases at V and 4 bases at J, with 19 bases between. Germline V gives CDR1 DFQATT, CDR2 SNEGSKA (reference sequence). CDR3 length: 15 amino acids. The CDR3 protein is CSAPPWGSGYNEQFF. CDR3 nucleotide sequence: TGCAGTGCCCCGCCATGGGGGAGTGGGTACAATGAGCAGTTCTTC.

In this sample, this clonotype turned up many times. J is TRBJ2-1 and V is TRBV12-3 or TRBV12-4; 7 bases are a match to TRBD2. The CDR3 covers 14 residues. V shed 6 bases, J shed 7 bases, and the junction held 9 bases outside the gene matches. As DNA, the CDR3 is TGTGCCAGCAGCTCTAGCGGAAGCCAAAATGAGCAGTTCTTC. Its translation: CASSSSGSQNEQFF.

The chain links TRBV11-2 to TRBJ1-3, with 8 bases lining up with TRBD1. J gave up 4 bases and V 5 bases, and 10 bases lay outside the gene matches. Germline CDR1 and CDR2: SGHAT and FQNNGV. This CDR3 is built from 16 residues. The CDR3 coding sequence is TGTGCCAGCAGCCCCAATCAGGGGGCGAGGGGAAACACCATATATTTT. Translation gives CASSPNQGARGNTIYF.

This clonotype came up many times. The V gene is TRBV7-2, the J gene TRBJ1-1, with 11 nucleotides matching TRBD1. Germline values: CDR1 SGHTA, CDR2 FQGNSA. The CDR3 consists of 16 residues. J was trimmed by 5 bases and V by 8 bases; bases with no gene match: 13. CDR3 coding DNA: TGTGCCAGCCAAGCCCTGGGACAGGGGGTTGGAACTGAAGCTTTCTTT. Translating gives CASQALGQGVGTEAFF.

The chain recombines TRBV29-1 with TRBJ1-5; TRBD1 might be the D (6 bases). The CDR3 is made up of 15 amino acids. Germline CDR1 SQVTM, CDR2 ANQGSEA. The V end lost 4 bases, the J end lost 7 bases, and 20 bases lay between the germline ends. CDR3 bases: TGCAGCGTTGCAGGTGGGCAGGGGAATAACCAGCCCCAGCATTTT. Protein: CSVAGGQGNNQPQHF.

The chain recombines TRBV10-3 with TRBJ2-1, with 9 bases that match TRBD1. Germline CDR1 is ENHRY and CDR2 is SYGVKD. The CDR3 length is 14 residues. J was trimmed by 6 bases and V by 6 bases; bases with no gene match: 6. CDR3: CAIRGQGKSNEQFF. For the CDR3, the DNA is TGTGCCATCAGGGGACAGGGAAAAAGCAATGAGCAGTTCTTC.

The chain carries TRBV29-1 and TRBJ2-2; 8 bases match TRBD2. The V gene end was trimmed by 7 bases and the J gene end by 5 bases; junction bases not matched to a gene: 9. CDR1 SQVTM and CDR2 ANQGSEA come from the germline V gene. CDR3 length: 14 amino acids. The CDR3 spells CSGQRREATGELFF. The CDR3 DNA is TGCAGCGGCCAACGGCGGGAGGCGACCGGGGAGCTGTTTTTT.

The chain uses TRBV10-3 and TRBJ2-2, with 7 bases that match TRBD2. Trimming cost V 4 bases and J 5 bases; bases outside gene matches: 4. The CDR3 sequence is 14 residues long. In germline, CDR1 is ENHRY, CDR2 SYGVKD. The CDR3 DNA reads as TGTGCCATCAGTGGAACTAGCGAGACCGGGGAGCTGTTTTTT. Translation: CAISGTSETGELFF.

V is TRBV10-2 and J is TRBJ2-7; D is uncertain. This CDR3 is 13 amino acids long. Trimming took 6 bases from V and 7 from J, leaving 16 bases between them. From germline, CDR1 is WSHSY and CDR2 SAAADI. The CDR3 coding sequence is TGCGCCAGCAGACAGACGGAGAGAGGAGAGCAGTACTTC. This sequence encodes CASRQTERGEQYF.

This clonotype has ten or more counts. CDR3 coding DNA: TGTGCCAGCAGCCCGGGGACTTCGTTCTATAGCAATCAGCCCCAGCATTTT. Protein sequence: CASSPGTSFYSNQPQHF. The V and J genes are TRBV7-2 and TRBJ1-5, with D possibly matching TRBD1 (5 bases). This CDR3 is built from 17 residues. V shed 5 bases and J shed 0 bases, with 17 bases lying between them. CDR1 is SGHTA, CDR2 FQGNSA, per germline.

Ten or more counts support this clonotype. The chain uses TRBV7-7 and TRBJ2-7; perhaps TRBD2 as D (5 bases). The germline gives CDR1 SSHAT, CDR2 FNYEAQ (reference sequence). This CDR3 spans 14 amino acids. The CDR3 is CASSIPQAGYEQYV. CDR3 in DNA: TGTGCTAGCAGCATCCCCCAGGCGGGTTACGAGCAGTACGTC.

The DNA of the CDR3 is TGTGCCAGCAGCTTAACCCGGGCCTCGGTCGCATATAGCAATCAGCCCCAGCATTTT. This sequence encodes CASSLTRASVAYSNQPQHF. The chain has TRBV7-9 and TRBJ1-5; D call uncertain. Trimming cost V 2 bases and J 0 bases, with 20 bases left between them. This CDR3 comprises 19 residues. CDR1 and CDR2 from the germline V gene are SEHNR and FQNEAQ (reference sequence).

This clonotype was recorded a few times. For the CDR3, the DNA is TGTGCCAGCAGTTCAGGACTAGCGGGAGGGCACGAGCAGTTCTTC. Amino acid sequence: CASSSGLAGGHEQFF. This chain links TRBV6-2 or TRBV6-3 with TRBJ2-1; 15 bases align to TRBD2. Trimming took 4 bases from V and 10 from J; bases not matched to a gene: 5. This CDR3 is 15 amino acids long. CDR1 and CDR2 (germline): MNHEY, SVGEGT.

This clonotype was recorded a few times. This chain joins TRBV5-1 and TRBJ1-4; D gene unclear. V was trimmed by 4 bases and J by 0 bases, leaving 13 bases between them. This CDR3 has 16 residues. Germline V CDR1 and CDR2: SGHRS, YFSETQ. The CDR3: CASSPALVATNEKLFF. DNA of the CDR3: TGCGCCAGCAGCCCAGCCCTAGTCGCAACTAATGAAAAACTGTTTTTT.

The chain joins TRBV6-5 to TRBJ1-2; D possibly corresponds to TRBD1 (6 bases). CDR1 and CDR2 (germline): MNHEY, SVGAGI. There are 15 residues in the CDR3. The germline V and J ends were trimmed by 1 base and 3 bases, with 12 bases remaining between them. This chain's CDR3 is CASSYFRTEDYGYTF. CDR3 in DNA: TGTGCCAGCAGTTACTTCCGGACAGAAGACTATGGCTACACCTTC.

This rearrangement joins TRBV6-2 or TRBV6-3 to TRBJ2-6; D call uncertain. The CDR3 runs to 14 residues. V lost 7 bases to trimming and J lost 0 bases, with 7 bases between them. Germline V gene lookup returns CDR1 MNHEY and CDR2 SVGEGT. The CDR3 is CASIPHSGANVLTF. In nucleotides, the CDR3 is TGTGCCAGCATCCCACACTCTGGGGCCAACGTCCTGACTTTC.

The rearrangement links TRBV3-1 to TRBJ2-1; no definite D call. The germline CDR1 and CDR2 sequences are LGHDT and YNNKEL (reference sequence). Trimming cost V 3 bases and J 7 bases, with 10 bases left between them. The CDR3 has 13 amino acids. The chain's CDR3 is CASSHSASNEQFF. CDR3 sequence (DNA): TGTGCCAGCAGCCACTCCGCTAGTAATGAGCAGTTCTTC.

This chain joins TRBV6-5 and TRBJ2-3; 16 bases fit TRBD2. This CDR3 region has 18 residues. Losses at the gene ends were 2 bases for V and 5 bases for J; bases not matched to a gene: 7. Germline V lookup: CDR1 MNHEY, CDR2 SVGAGI. The CDR3 DNA follows: TGTGCCAGCAGTTACGCGGGACTAGCGGGAGGGCAGGGAGATACGCAGTATTTT. This translates into CASSYAGLAGGQGDTQYF.

This clonotype was seen at least ten times. The J gene is TRBJ1-5, the V gene TRBV7-8; possibly TRBD1 for D (5 bases). Germline V lookup: CDR1 SGHVS, CDR2 FQNEAQ. There are 15 residues in the CDR3. V was shortened by 2 bases and J by 1 base, with 9 bases between the two germline ends. The CDR3 loop reads CASSLRQGSNQPQHF. The DNA of the CDR3 is TGTGCCAGCAGCTTACGCCAGGGAAGCAATCAGCCCCAGCATTTT.

There are many counts of this clonotype. As DNA, the CDR3 is TGCAGTGCTAGAGCTGGCGGGACACCGAACACTGAAGCTTTCTTT. Translating gives CSARAGGTPNTEAFF. This chain connects TRBV20-1 to TRBJ1-1, with D maybe TRBD1 (6 bases). Germline V CDR1 and CDR2: DFQATT, SNEGSKA (reference sequence). This CDR3 has 15 amino acids. The V end was cut by 1 base, the J end by 1 base, with 13 bases between.

This clonotype was detected a few times. CDR3 sequence reads: CSALRLAGGTSYNEQFF. CDR3 coding DNA: TGCAGTGCTCTAAGACTAGCGGGAGGGACCTCCTACAATGAGCAGTTCTTC. The chain combines TRBV20-1 with TRBJ2-1; the match to TRBD2 covers 14 bases. V trimming: 5 bases; J trimming: 0 bases; junction bases outside the gene matches: 6. Germline CDR1 and CDR2: DFQATT and SNEGSKA (reference sequence). The CDR3 loop spans 17 amino acids.

This clonotype was counted a few times. V is TRBV18 and J is TRBJ2-3, with 9 bases lining up with TRBD2. The germline V gene encodes CDR1 KGHSH and CDR2 LQKENI. V was pared by 1 base and J by 2 bases, with 10 bases of the junction left unmatched. The CDR3 has 18 residues. The CDR3 loop reads CASSPRREGYQLTDTQYF. DNA of the CDR3: TGTGCCAGCTCACCACGGCGGGAGGGCTACCAACTCACAGATACGCAGTATTTT.

This chain joins TRBV2 and TRBJ2-1; D is possibly TRBD2 (6 bases). Trimming stripped 6 bases from V and 16 bases from J, with 34 bases between. The length of the CDR3 is 17 residues. CDR1 and CDR2 (germline): SNHLY, FYNNEI. CDR3 in DNA: TGTGCCAGCAGGCCCTCTTTGCTGGACTCAAAAACGCGGGGCGATTTCTTC. It translates to CASRPSLLDSKTRGDFF.

In this sample, this clonotype turned up a few times. The chain links TRBV6-1 to TRBJ2-3, with D possibly TRBD1 on 6 matching bases. CDR3 size: 16 residues. Germline lookup yields CDR1 MNHNS and CDR2 SASEGT. V was cut by 7 bases and J by 2 bases, with 19 bases left in between. CDR3 sequence reads: CASKRARTVNTDTQYF. The CDR3 nucleotides are TGTGCCAGCAAACGGGCCCGGACAGTAAACACAGATACGCAGTATTTT.